The source of this T cell receptor (beta chain) is a study of T-cell reconstitution after alpha-beta-depleted transplantation in children. Study-level findings and limits: Hyperexpanded clones declined; after one year, newly produced T cells mostly supplied diversity. About two months after transplant, alpha-beta T cells reportedly came from several hundred expanded graft clones. The high TCRbeta diversity at day 60 in some patients came from surviving recipient T cells and thymic progenitors.

Unique molecular identifiers were incorporated when the TCRbeta library was constructed. MiXCR was run by TCRdb on the PCR reads, yielding one entry per CDR3 protein. The sample has 130,000 or so distinct CDR3 sequences, 9.7% seen once. Only a few counts were recorded for this clonotype. The antigen is unknown. Mismatch with germline at one junction end may stem from a read error. The sample consisted of PBMCs, mostly from graft donor cells, taken 180 days after TCRalphabeta/CD19-depleted stem cell transplant. The TCR was taken from a girl under three years old who had a stem cell transplant for combined immunodeficiency, so the T cells may come from the graft donor.

The CDR3 DNA reads as TGTGCGAGCAGACTAGCGAGCTACAATGAGCAGTTCTTC. It translates to CASRLASYNEQFF. The rearrangement links TRBV7-9 to TRBJ2-1; 8 bases are shared with TRBD2. Germline CDR1 reads SEHNR; CDR2 reads FQNEAQ (reference sequence). This CDR3 comprises 13 residues.